This T cell receptor (beta chain) was retrieved from a study of CD8+ T cells in alopecia areata. Study at large: At a dose of 5 to 10 mg twice daily, oral tofacitinib was given to treated patients.

The junction had 8 bases not matched to a gene; V was cut back by 5 bases and J by 7 bases. CDR3 length equals 13 residues. Germline lookup yields CDR1 MNHEY and CDR2 SMNVEV (reference sequence). Concerning this clone itself: Its target is not known.

Treatment here: oral pan-JAK inhibitor, 5-10 mg twice daily. General study results and limits: Lesional scalp, especially alopecia totalis/universalis, showed higher clonality than normal scalp.

Extracted from the samples, RNA was reverse transcribed into cDNA to serve as the sequencing template. Produced via immunoSEQ multiplex PCR; TCRdb's table is partial and in-frame only. This table has over 70,000 clones, roughly 66% appearing once. The input for sequencing was CD8+ T cells sorted from blood, taken at week 24, from a patient treated with tofacitinib. This clonotype was obtained from a human donor with alopecia areata. The chain couples TRBV27 to TRBJ2-7, with 7 nucleotides matching TRBD1. The CDR3 loop is CASSLYRGNEQYF. The CDR3 DNA is TGTGCCAGCAGTCTTTACAGGGGAAATGAGCAGTACTTC.